This T cell receptor (beta chain) was recovered during a study of patients and donors after allogeneic stem cell transplantation. TCRdb used MiXCR to reprocess the RT-PCR reads, holding one entry per CDR3 protein. Found here are about a million distinct CDR3 sequences, around 17% of them singletons; the top ten hold 5% to 7.5%. V shed 2 bases and J 5 bases; nucleotides not matched to a gene: 13. The CDR3 extends over 17 amino acids. CDR1 is MNHEY, CDR2 SVGEGT, per germline. Only a few counts were recorded for this clonotype. The chain uses TRBV6-2 or TRBV6-3 and TRBJ2-7; TRBD2 agrees at 9 bases. The specimen sequenced was blood, either unsorted or a sorted T cell fraction (not recorded which). The receptor's source is a human donor who was either an allogeneic HSCT recipient or a stem cell or donor lymphocyte infusion donor (not recorded which). It is not recorded whose cells these are; they may come from a transplant donor. The DNA for the CDR3 is TGTGCCAGCAGTTACGAGAATCGGCGGGGGGGTCGCCACGAGCAGTACTTC. Its protein is CASSYENRRGGRHEQYF.